The 25 T cell receptor beta chains below all came from one sample that was sequenced in a study of cytomegalovirus exposure and HLA in healthy donors. 60 Vbeta and 13 Jbeta primers were used in PCR. Here immunoSEQ multiplex PCR was the method, and the copy in TCRdb shows in-frame clones only, minus some. The sample shows about 140,000 clones, roughly 78% of them seen only once. Specimen: PBMCs. The source is a man in his late teens or twenties in good health and CMV-seropositive.

The genes are TRBV6-4 and TRBJ2-3, with TRBD2 identical over 8 bases. Germline lookup yields CDR1 MRHNA and CDR2 SNTAGT. This CDR3 region has 17 residues. J was trimmed by 5 bases and V by 2 bases; bases with no gene match: 12. The CDR3 DNA is TGTGCCAGCAGTGACAAGGCGAGCGGGAGTTCGGGAGATACGCAGTATTTT. Its translation: CASSDKASGSSGDTQYF.

V gene TRBV28 combines with J gene TRBJ1-1; TRBD1 might be the D (6 bases). This CDR3 contains 13 residues. The ends were cut back, 7 bases at V and 1 base at J, with 10 bases in the middle. In germline, CDR1 is MDHEN, CDR2 SYDVKM. In DNA, the CDR3 is TGTGCCAGCACCCCAGGGGCGAACACTGAAGCTTTCTTT. Translated, it gives CASTPGANTEAFF.

This rearrangement joins TRBV5-1 to TRBJ2-1; 7 nucleotides agree with TRBD2. Germline-derived CDR1 and CDR2 are SGHRS and YFSETQ. The CDR3 is made up of 15 amino acids. Germline trimming cut 0 bases from V and 3 bases from J; bases unmatched to any gene: 3. The CDR3 bases are TGCGCCAGCAGCTTGGACAGCGGGGTCTACAATGAGCAGTTCTTC. Its translation: CASSLDSGVYNEQFF.

This clone was recorded a few times. The chain couples TRBV27 to TRBJ1-4; 8 bases line up with TRBD1. V shed 3 bases and J 4 bases; nucleotides not matched to a gene: 7. There are 16 residues in the CDR3. Germline loops: CDR1 MNHEY, CDR2 SMNVEV (reference sequence). The CDR3 nucleotides are TGTGCCAGCAGTTTGACAGGGGAGTCTTATAATGAAAAACTGTTTTTT. Translated: CASSLTGESYNEKLFF. Filled out from reference TRBV27 and TRBJ1-4, the complete variable domain reads EAQVTQNPRYLITVTGKKLTVTCSQNMNHEYMSWYRQDPGLGLRQIYYSMNVEVTDKGDVPEGYKVSRKEKRNFPLILESPSPNQTSLYFCASSLTGESYNEKLFFGSGTQLSVL.

This rearrangement joins TRBV29-1 to TRBJ1-5; possibly TRBD1 for D (5 bases). The CDR3 extends over 14 amino acids. The V end was cut by 8 bases, the J end by 0 bases, with 14 bases between. CDR1 is SQVTM and CDR2 is ANQGSEA in the germline V gene. The CDR3 loop reads CSIRGQDSNQPQHF. The CDR3 DNA reads TGCAGCATACGAGGACAAGATAGCAATCAGCCCCAGCATTTT.

This clone showed up just once. The chain uses TRBV5-1 and TRBJ1-2; D might be TRBD1 (6 bases). This CDR3 comprises 13 residues. Germline CDR1 is SGHRS and CDR2 is YFSETQ. V gave up 0 bases and J gave up 8 bases, with 11 bases separating them. CDR3 sequence: CASSLEGGRGYTF. CDR3 coding DNA: TGCGCCAGCAGCTTGGAAGGGGGAAGGGGCTACACCTTC.

The V gene is TRBV19, the J gene TRBJ2-7; TRBD1 matches at 11 bases. Trimming cost V 4 bases and J 4 bases; bases outside gene matches: 6. Germline V gene lookup returns CDR1 LNHDA and CDR2 SQIVND (reference sequence). The CDR3 is 15 amino acids. As DNA, the CDR3 is TGTGCCAGTAGTAAAGGGACAGGGGGAAGATACGAGCAGTACTTC. It is translated as CASSKGTGGRYEQYF.

The V gene is TRBV29-1, the J gene TRBJ1-1; D is undetermined. Looked up from germline, CDR1 is SQVTM and CDR2 is ANQGSEA. V was pared by 4 bases and J by 1 base, with 7 bases between. The CDR3 is 12 residues long. This CDR3 is CSVGRPNTEAFF. The CDR3 bases are TGCAGCGTTGGGCGGCCGAACACTGAAGCTTTCTTT.

With respect to this clone: The sample has other DNA sequences that encode this CDR3 too. This chain uses TRBV9 with TRBJ2-3; D possibly corresponds to TRBD2 (6 bases). The CDR3 is 15 residues long. Trimming left V 0 bases short and J 0 bases short, with 8 bases between. Germline V gives CDR1 SGDLS, CDR2 YYNGEE. The CDR3 DNA reads as TGTGCCAGCAGCGTAGCTGGGACTAGCACAGATACGCAGTATTTT. It encodes CASSVAGTSTDTQYF.

The V gene is TRBV30, the J gene TRBJ1-2; D not certain. Trimming pared 4 bases from V and 0 bases from J, leaving 9 bases between. This CDR3 has 13 residues. Germline lookup yields CDR1 GTSNPN and CDR2 SVGIG (reference sequence). The DNA of the CDR3 is TGTGCCTGGACGGAGGTAACTAACTATGGCTACACCTTC. Its translation is CAWTEVTNYGYTF.

J is TRBJ1-5 and V is TRBV7-8; no reliable D call. Trimming left V 1 base short and J 5 bases short, with 15 bases between. The CDR3 has 16 residues. CDR1 SGHVS and CDR2 FQNEAQ come from the germline V gene. Written as DNA, the CDR3 is TGTGCCAGCAGCTTAGATGACTCGAAGGCGTATCAGCCCCAGCATTTT. Encoded protein: CASSLDDSKAYQPQHF.

The chain uses TRBV7-6 and TRBJ2-7; D is possibly TRBD1 (6 bases). V was pared by 3 bases and J by 2 bases, with 17 bases between. Germline assignment: CDR1 SGHVS and CDR2 FNYEAQ. This CDR3 has 16 amino acids. CDR3 nucleotide sequence: TGTGCCAGCAGCTTGGAGGTCAGGGGAACAACCTACGAGCAGTACTTC. It translates to CASSLEVRGTTYEQYF.

The chain recombines TRBV7-9 with TRBJ1-4; D gene ambiguous. The CDR3 has 14 residues. Trimming stripped 1 base from V and 5 bases from J, with 8 bases between. Germline values: CDR1 SEHNR, CDR2 FQNEAQ (reference sequence). CDR3 DNA sequence: TGTGCCAGCAGCTTAGAAACAGTCAATGAAAAACTGTTTTTT. Protein: CASSLETVNEKLFF.

This rearrangement joins TRBV19 to TRBJ1-2; tentatively, D is TRBD1 (5 bases). The V end lost 5 bases, the J end lost 3 bases, and 10 bases lay between the germline ends. The CDR3 runs 13 residues. CDR1 LNHDA and CDR2 SQIVND come from the germline V gene (reference sequence). The CDR3 protein is CASSAGGYYGYTF. In DNA form, the CDR3 reads TGTGCCAGTAGTGCCGGGGGTTACTATGGCTACACCTTC.

The chain carries TRBV28 and TRBJ1-5; D is unresolved. The CDR3 totals 15 residues. Germline V lookup: CDR1 MDHEN, CDR2 SYDVKM. V lost 5 bases and J 0 bases, leaving 11 bases between the germline ends. CDR3 protein: CASSPLEVSNQPQHF. The CDR3 DNA is TGTGCCAGCAGTCCTCTAGAGGTTAGCAATCAGCCCCAGCATTTT.

This chain joins TRBV27 and TRBJ1-1; D is perhaps TRBD1 (5 bases). The V gene lost 5 bases and the J gene lost 1 base, with 14 bases spanning the gap. The CDR3 runs 15 residues. Germline CDR1 is MNHEY and CDR2 is SMNVEV (reference sequence). In DNA, the CDR3 is TGTGCCAGCAGTCCAATACAGGTTGCGAACACTGAAGCTTTCTTT. It yields the protein CASSPIQVANTEAFF.

J is TRBJ1-1 and V is TRBV6-5; 7 nucleotides agree with TRBD1. In germline, CDR1 is MNHEY, CDR2 SVGAGI. This CDR3 has 14 residues. Trimming removed 6 bases from V and 0 bases from J; junction bases left unmatched: 4. In nucleotides, the CDR3 is TGTGCCAGCAGCAGACAGGGACTGAACACTGAAGCTTTCTTT. Translated, it gives CASSRQGLNTEAFF.

V and J are TRBV25-1 and TRBJ2-7, with 7 bases that match TRBD2. Germline V lookup: CDR1 MGHDK, CDR2 SYGVNS. With 3 bases clipped from V and 4 bases from J, the junction kept 6 bases outside the gene matches. This CDR3 region has 14 residues. The CDR3 loop is CASSEGGSLYEQYF. The CDR3 bases are TGTGCCAGCAGTGAGGGGGGGTCTCTGTACGAGCAGTACTTC.

The chain couples TRBV7-6 to TRBJ2-7, with D maybe TRBD1 (7 bases). The V end lost 1 base, the J end lost 3 bases, and 13 bases lay between the germline ends. Germline V lookup: CDR1 SGHVS, CDR2 FNYEAQ. The CDR3 has 15 amino acids. The CDR3 reads CASSLVSRGDYEQYF. The CDR3 nucleotides read TGTGCCAGCAGCTTAGTTAGCAGGGGGGACTACGAGCAGTACTTC.

This clone was seen once. V usage is TRBV18 and J usage is TRBJ1-1; a weak D match, TRBD1 (5 bases). This CDR3 spans 15 amino acids. The V and J ends lost 0 bases and 4 bases respectively, with 12 bases between them. Germline CDR1 is KGHSH and CDR2 is LQKENI. CDR3 bases: TGTGCCAGCTCACCACCGAATCAAGACAGCACTGAAGCTTTCTTT. This sequence encodes CASSPPNQDSTEAFF.

The chain combines TRBV10-2 with TRBJ2-7, with TRBD1 matching 8 bases. This CDR3 contains 15 residues. Germline V gene lookup returns CDR1 WSHSY and CDR2 SAAADI. The J segment lost 1 base and the V segment lost 4 bases, leaving 6 bases of the junction unmatched. The CDR3: CASSAQTGVSYEQYF. CDR3 bases: TGCGCCAGCAGTGCCCAGACAGGGGTATCCTACGAGCAGTACTTC.

This clone was observed a single time. The chain couples TRBV9 to TRBJ2-5, with a weak D call TRBD2 (5 bases). This CDR3 has 14 amino acids. V lost 0 bases, J lost 4 bases, and 10 bases lay in between. Germline V CDR1 and CDR2: SGDLS, YYNGEE. The DNA for the CDR3 is TGTGCCAGCAGCGTAGGATTAGGGAGAGAGACCCAGTACTTC. It encodes CASSVGLGRETQYF. Full variable domain (missing parts from reference TRBV9 and TRBJ2-5): DSGVTQTPKHLITATGQRVTLRCSPRSGDLSVYWYQQSLDQGLQFLIQYYNGEERAKGNILERFSAQQFPDLHSELNLSSLELGDSALYFCASSVGLGRETQYFGPGTRLLVL.

This clone was picked up one time. The chain recombines TRBV10-2 with TRBJ1-1, with TRBD1 matching over 7 bases. The CDR3 extends over 13 amino acids. Trimming removed 7 bases from V and 1 base from J; junction bases left unmatched: 3. CDR1 is WSHSY, CDR2 SAAADI, per germline. The CDR3 DNA reads as TGCGCCAGCACGGGACAGAGGAACACTGAAGCTTTCTTT. Translating gives CASTGQRNTEAFF.

V is TRBV14 and J is TRBJ2-1, with TRBD1 as a possible D gene (6 bases). There are 14 residues in the CDR3. Trimming took 6 bases from V and 4 from J, leaving 13 bases between them. The germline V gene encodes CDR1 SGHDN and CDR2 FVKESK. The CDR3 reads CASRGRGIYNEQFF. CDR3 nucleotides: TGTGCCAGCAGGGGCAGGGGTATATACAATGAGCAGTTCTTC. Full variable domain (remainder filled in from reference TRBV14 and TRBJ2-1): EAGVTQFPSHSVIEKGQTVTLRCDPISGHDNLYWYRRVMGKEIKFLLHFVKESKQDESGMPNNRFLAERTGGTYSTLKVQPAELEDSGVYFCASRGRGIYNEQFFGPGTRLTVL.

This chain joins TRBV19 and TRBJ1-3; D remains ambiguous. CDR1 and CDR2 (germline): LNHDA, SQIVND (reference sequence). The CDR3 spans 18 residues. The V end lost 5 bases, the J end lost 4 bases, and 24 bases lay between the germline ends. CDR3 sequence (DNA): TGTGCCAGTAGTGAACCAGGCGAGTTAACCCTCCGGGGAAACACCATATATTTT. Translated: CASSEPGELTLRGNTIYF.